This T cell receptor beta chain was profiled in a study of control samples from healthy donors and cancer patients. CDR3 length: 18 residues. CDR1 and CDR2 from the germline V gene are SGHRS and YFSETQ. Using immunoSEQ multiplex PCR, the repertoire was profiled, and TCRdb retains in-frame clones only, with some absent. Of some 87,000 clones listed, roughly 82% are singletons. V is TRBV5-1 and J is TRBJ1-5; D might be TRBD2 (6 bases). The end of the DNA fits TRBJ2-3 better, so the J call may be wrong. The sample taken for sequencing was PBMCs. The sequence came from a man between 60 and 70 years old with head and neck cancer. CDR3 loop: CASSLGVGGAMGNQPQYF. The CDR3, as DNA: TGCGCCAGCAGCTTGGGTGTTGGCGGGGCAATGGGCAATCAGCCCCAGTATTTT.